This T cell receptor beta chain was recorded in a study of long-term antiretroviral therapy in people with HIV. The V gene end was trimmed by 2 bases and the J gene end by 7 bases; junction bases not matched to a gene: 5. Germline lookup yields CDR1 GTSNPN and CDR2 SVGIG (reference sequence). The length of the CDR3 is 13 residues. Version v3.0 of the immunoSEQ assay was performed at survey level. Sequencing was performed with immunoSEQ multiplex PCR; in TCRdb, only in-frame clones are kept and a portion is missing. The data hold roughly 19,000 clones, with roughly 84% observed a single time. The sequences come from unsorted PBMCs, collected 1.2 years after starting antiretroviral therapy. This rearrangement joins TRBV30 to TRBJ2-1, with 7 bases fitting TRBD2. The clonotype originates from a woman in her thirties or forties with HIV. For the CDR3, the DNA is TGTGCCTGGAGTCCCGGGACTATGAATGAGCAGTTCTTC. It specifies CAWSPGTMNEQFF.